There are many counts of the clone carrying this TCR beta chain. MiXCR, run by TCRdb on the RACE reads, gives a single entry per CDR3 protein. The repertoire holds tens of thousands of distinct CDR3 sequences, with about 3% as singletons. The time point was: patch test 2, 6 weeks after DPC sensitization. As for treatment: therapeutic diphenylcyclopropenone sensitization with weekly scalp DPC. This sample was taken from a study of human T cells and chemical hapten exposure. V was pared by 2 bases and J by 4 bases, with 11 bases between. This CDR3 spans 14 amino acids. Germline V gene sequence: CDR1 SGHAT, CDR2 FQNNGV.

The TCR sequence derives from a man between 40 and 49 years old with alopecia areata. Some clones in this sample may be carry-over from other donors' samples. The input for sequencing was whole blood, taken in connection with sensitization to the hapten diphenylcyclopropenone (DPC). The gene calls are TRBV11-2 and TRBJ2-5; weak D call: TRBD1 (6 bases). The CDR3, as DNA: TGTGCCAGCAGCTTAATGACAGGCGGAGAGACCCAGTACTTC. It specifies CASSLMTGGETQYF.